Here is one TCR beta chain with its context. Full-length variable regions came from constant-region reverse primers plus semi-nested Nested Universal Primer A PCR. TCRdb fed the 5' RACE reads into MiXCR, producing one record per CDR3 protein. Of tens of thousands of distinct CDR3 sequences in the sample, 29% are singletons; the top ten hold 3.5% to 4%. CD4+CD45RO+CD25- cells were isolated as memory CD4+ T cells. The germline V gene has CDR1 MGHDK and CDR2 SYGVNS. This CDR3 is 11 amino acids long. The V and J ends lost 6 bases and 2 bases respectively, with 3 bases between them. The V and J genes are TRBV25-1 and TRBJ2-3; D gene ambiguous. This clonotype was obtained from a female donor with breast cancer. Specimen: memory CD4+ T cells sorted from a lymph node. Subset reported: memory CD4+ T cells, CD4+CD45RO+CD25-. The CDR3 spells CASRFTDTQYF. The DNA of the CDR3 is TGTGCCAGCAGGTTCACAGATACGCAGTATTTT. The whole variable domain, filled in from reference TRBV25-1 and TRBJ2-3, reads EADIYQTPRYLVIGTGKKITLECSQTMGHDKMYWYQQDPGMELHLIHYSYGVNSTEKGDLSSESTVSRIRTEHFPLTLESARPSHTSQYLCASRFTDTQYFGPGTRLTVL.